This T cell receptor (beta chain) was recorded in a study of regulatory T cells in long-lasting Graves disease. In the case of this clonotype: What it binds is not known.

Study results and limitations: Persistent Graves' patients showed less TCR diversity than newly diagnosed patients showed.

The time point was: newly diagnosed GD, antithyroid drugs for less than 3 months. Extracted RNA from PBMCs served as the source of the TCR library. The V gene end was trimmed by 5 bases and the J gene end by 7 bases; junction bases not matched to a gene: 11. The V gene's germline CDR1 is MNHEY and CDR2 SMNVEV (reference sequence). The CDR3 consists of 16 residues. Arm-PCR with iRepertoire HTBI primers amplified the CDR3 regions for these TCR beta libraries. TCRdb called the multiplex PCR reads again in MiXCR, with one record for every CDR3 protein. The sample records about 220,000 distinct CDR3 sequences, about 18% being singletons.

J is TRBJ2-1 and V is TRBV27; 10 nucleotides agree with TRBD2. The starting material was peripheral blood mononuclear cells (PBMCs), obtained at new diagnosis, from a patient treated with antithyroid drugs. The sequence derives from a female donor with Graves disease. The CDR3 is CASSAYLAGAGNEQFF. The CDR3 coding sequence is TGTGCCAGCAGTGCCTACCTAGCGGGAGCTGGAAATGAGCAGTTCTTC.